The source of this T cell receptor beta chain is a study of PD-1 blockade in classical Hodgkin lymphoma. Study results and caveats: Patients starting nivolumab under 1 year after ASCT were excluded. A significant rise in TCR diversity by C4D1 was seen for CD4+ but not CD8+ cells.

This sample's time point: cycle 4 day 1 (C4D1), after 5 to 7 weeks of nivolumab. There was relapse after autologous stem cell transplantation in every patient, and there was variation in brentuximab vedotin exposure. Magnetic negative selection isolated CD8+ T cells from thawed PBMCs. Deletions cut 11 bases from V and 9 bases from J, with 16 bases between. This CDR3 region has 11 residues. The germline gives CDR1 LNHDA, CDR2 SQIVND (reference sequence). The protocol was immunoSEQ multiplex PCR, while the TCRdb copy is restricted to in-frame clones and leaves out a portion. The sample yields roughly 7,500 clones, 60% seen once. By sample share, this clone is medium-sized. What it binds is unknown.

The receptor's source is a human donor with classical Hodgkin lymphoma. V is TRBV19 and J is TRBJ1-2, with D possibly matching TRBD1 (5 bases). The source material was CD8+ T cells from blood, sampled before the fourth cycle of nivolumab. DNA for the CDR3: TGTGCCGTCGGGGGAGGGGTTAGCTACACCTTC. Its protein product is CAVGGGVSYTF.